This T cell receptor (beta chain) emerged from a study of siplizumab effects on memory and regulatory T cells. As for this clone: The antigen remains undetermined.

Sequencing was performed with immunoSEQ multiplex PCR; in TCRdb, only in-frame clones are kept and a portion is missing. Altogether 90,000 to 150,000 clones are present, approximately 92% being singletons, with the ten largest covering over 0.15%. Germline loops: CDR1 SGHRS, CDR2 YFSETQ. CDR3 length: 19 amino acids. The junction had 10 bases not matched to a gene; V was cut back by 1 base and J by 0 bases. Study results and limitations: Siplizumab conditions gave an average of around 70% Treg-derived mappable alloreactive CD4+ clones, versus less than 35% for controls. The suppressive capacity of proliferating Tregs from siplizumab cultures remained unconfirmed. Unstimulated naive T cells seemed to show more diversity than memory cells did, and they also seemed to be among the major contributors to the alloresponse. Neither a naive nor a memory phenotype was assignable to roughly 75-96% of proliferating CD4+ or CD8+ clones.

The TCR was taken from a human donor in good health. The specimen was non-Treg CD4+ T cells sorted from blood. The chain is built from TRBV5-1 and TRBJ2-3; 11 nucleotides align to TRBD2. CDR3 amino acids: CASSLNGLAGLTSTDTQYF. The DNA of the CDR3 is TGCGCCAGCAGCTTGAATGGACTAGCGGGTCTAACTAGCACAGATACGCAGTATTTT.